The clone carrying this T cell receptor (beta chain) was seen a handful of times. As yet, its antigen is unknown. The data stem from a study of spatial heterogeneity in lung cancer. The sample's time point: sample taken at primary tumor resection. Samples came from roughly 72 TRACERx patients with untreated early-stage lung cancer. Tumor, nontumor lung or frozen PBMC supplied whole RNA that was sequenced unsorted. The study, taken as a whole, reports: Whereas they appeared in blood less at follow-up, ubiquitous expanded tumor TCRs appeared there more at resection.

Every cDNA TCR molecule received its own unique molecular identifier. TCRdb fed the 5' RACE reads into MiXCR, producing one record per CDR3 protein. The table includes tens of thousands of distinct CDR3 sequences, roughly 12% detected once. Germline-derived CDR1 and CDR2 are SNHLY and FYNNEI. CDR3 length equals 14 residues. V dropped 4 bases and J dropped 6 bases, with 10 bases sitting between them. Sequenced material: PBMCs, taken at surgery. This TCR came from a male donor with early-stage non-small cell lung cancer. This sequence joins TRBV2 and TRBJ1-6; D not certain. CDR3 protein: CASSAARANSPLHF. As DNA, the CDR3 is TGTGCCAGCAGTGCGGCCAGAGCTAATTCACCCCTCCACTTT.